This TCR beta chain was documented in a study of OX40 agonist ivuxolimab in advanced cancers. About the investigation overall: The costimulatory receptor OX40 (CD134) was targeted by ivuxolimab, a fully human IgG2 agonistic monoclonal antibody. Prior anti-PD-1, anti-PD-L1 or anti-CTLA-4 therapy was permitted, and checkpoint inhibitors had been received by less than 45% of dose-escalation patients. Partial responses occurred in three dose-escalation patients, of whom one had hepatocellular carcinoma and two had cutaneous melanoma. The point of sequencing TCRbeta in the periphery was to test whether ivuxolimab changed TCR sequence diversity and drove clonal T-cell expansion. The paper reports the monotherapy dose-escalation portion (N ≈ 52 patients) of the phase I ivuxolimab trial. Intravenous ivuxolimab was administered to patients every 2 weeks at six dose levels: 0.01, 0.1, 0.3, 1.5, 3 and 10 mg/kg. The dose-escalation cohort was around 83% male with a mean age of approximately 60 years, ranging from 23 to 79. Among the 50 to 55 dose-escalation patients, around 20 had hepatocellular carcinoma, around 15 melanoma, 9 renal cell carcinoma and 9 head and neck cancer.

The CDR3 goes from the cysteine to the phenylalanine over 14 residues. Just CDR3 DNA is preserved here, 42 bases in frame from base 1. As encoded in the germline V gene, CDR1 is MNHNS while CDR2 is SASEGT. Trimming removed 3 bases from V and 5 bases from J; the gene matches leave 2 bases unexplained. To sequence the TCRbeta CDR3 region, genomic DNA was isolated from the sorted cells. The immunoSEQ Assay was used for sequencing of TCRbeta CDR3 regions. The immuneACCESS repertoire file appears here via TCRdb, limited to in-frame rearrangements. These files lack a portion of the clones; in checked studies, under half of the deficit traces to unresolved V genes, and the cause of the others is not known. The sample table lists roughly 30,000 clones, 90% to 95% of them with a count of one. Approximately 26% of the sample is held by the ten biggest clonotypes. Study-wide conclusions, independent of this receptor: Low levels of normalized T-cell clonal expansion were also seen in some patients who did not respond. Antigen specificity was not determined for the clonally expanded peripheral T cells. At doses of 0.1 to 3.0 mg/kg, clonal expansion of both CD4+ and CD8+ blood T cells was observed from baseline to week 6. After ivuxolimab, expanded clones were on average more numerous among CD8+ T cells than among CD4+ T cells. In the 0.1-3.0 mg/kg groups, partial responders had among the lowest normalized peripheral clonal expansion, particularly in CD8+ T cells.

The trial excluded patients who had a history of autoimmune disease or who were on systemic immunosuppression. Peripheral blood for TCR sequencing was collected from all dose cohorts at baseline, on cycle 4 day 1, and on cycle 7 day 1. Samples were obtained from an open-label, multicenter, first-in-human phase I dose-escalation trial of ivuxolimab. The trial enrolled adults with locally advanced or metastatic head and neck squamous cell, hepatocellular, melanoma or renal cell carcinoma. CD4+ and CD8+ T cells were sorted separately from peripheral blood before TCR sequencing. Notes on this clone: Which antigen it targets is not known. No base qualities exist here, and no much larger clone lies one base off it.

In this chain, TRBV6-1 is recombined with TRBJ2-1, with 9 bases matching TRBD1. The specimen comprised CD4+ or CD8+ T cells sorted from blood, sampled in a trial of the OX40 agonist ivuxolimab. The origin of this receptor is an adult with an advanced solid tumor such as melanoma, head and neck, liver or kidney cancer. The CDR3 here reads CASSEGQGDNEQFF. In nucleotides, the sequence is TGTGCCAGCAGTGAGGGACAGGGAGACAATGAGCAGTTCTTC.